These T cell receptor beta chains were read from a single sample in a study of T cell responses to AZD1222 COVID-19 vaccine. Some clones are missing from TCRdb's copy, which holds only in-frame ones; the method was immunoSEQ multiplex PCR. Among about 110,000 clones listed, approximately 90% were seen once. The sequencing used peripheral blood, collected 28 days after the second AZD1222 dose. Receptor source: an adult who received the AZD1222 COVID-19 vaccine. Both conserved end residues are part of each CDR3. Fields, in order: clone size, J gene, D gene, V gene, CDR3 protein, CDR3 DNA. The D gene is left open where the match is weak. Not all rows give a size; the values are once, few, many and, for expanded clones, a class.

.	TRBJ1-6	TRBD1	TRBV7-9	CASSPTGEWPQLALHF	TGTGCCAGCAGCCCAACAGGGGAATGGCCCCAGTTGGCCCTCCACTTT
.	TRBJ2-1	.	TRBV4-1	CASSQGRGANNEQFF	TGCGCCAGCAGCCAAGGAAGAGGGGCTAACAATGAGCAGTTCTTC
.	TRBJ2-3	.	TRBV19	CASSPGVQFDTQYF	TGTGCCAGTAGCCCGGGAGTCCAATTCGATACGCAGTATTTT
.	TRBJ1-6	.	TRBV6-5	CASSYRDTYNSPLHF	TGTGCCAGCAGTTATAGGGATACTTATAATTCACCCCTCCACTTT
.	TRBJ2-1	.	TRBV19	CASKDSPGAAIGNEQFF	TGTGCCAGTAAAGACTCGCCGGGGGCGGCGATTGGGAATGAGCAGTTCTTC
.	TRBJ2-7	TRBD1	TRBV5-1	CASSLVETGTYEQYF	TGCGCCAGCAGCTTGGTAGAGACAGGGACCTACGAGCAGTACTTC
.	TRBJ2-7	.	TRBV28	CASSLAGRSYEQYF	TGTGCCAGCAGTTTAGCGGGGAGGTCCTACGAGCAGTACTTC
.	TRBJ2-1	TRBD2	TRBV9	CASSVVAGVESEQFF	TGTGCCAGCAGCGTAGTAGCGGGAGTGGAGAGTGAGCAGTTCTTC
.	TRBJ2-3	TRBD2	TRBV5-4	CASRIEGGGLTQYF	TGTGCCAGCAGAATTGAGGGCGGGGGATTGACGCAGTATTTT
once	TRBJ1-5	.	TRBV6-5	CASGEDNQPQHF	TGTGCCAGCGGGGAGGACAATCAGCCCCAGCATTTT
.	TRBJ1-2	.	TRBV25-1	CASSGLWPLYGYTF	TGTGCCAGCAGTGGTTTGTGGCCTCTCTATGGCTACACCTTC
.	TRBJ1-3	TRBD1	TRBV7-2	CASSRTGWNTIYF	TGTGCCAGCAGCCGGACAGGGTGGAACACCATATATTTT
.	TRBJ1-5	TRBD1	TRBV28	CASSFRDRANQPQHF	TGTGCCAGCAGTTTTAGGGACAGGGCCAATCAGCCCCAGCATTTT
.	TRBJ1-1	.	TRBV16	CASSQSVRGRHDNTEAFF	TGTGCCAGCAGCCAATCGGTCAGGGGAAGGCATGATAACACTGAAGCTTTCTTT
.	TRBJ1-1	.	TRBV2	CASSYTSYTEAFF	TGTGCCAGCAGCTACACGAGTTACACTGAAGCTTTCTTT
.	TRBJ2-2	.	TRBV6-5	CASREGRVRELFF	TGTGCCAGCAGGGAGGGACGTGTCCGGGAGCTGTTTTTT
.	TRBJ2-2	.	TRBV18	CASSPVWGGAGELFF	TGTGCCAGCTCACCGGTTTGGGGAGGCGCCGGGGAGCTGTTTTTT
once	TRBJ1-5	.	TRBV21-1	CASSKEVDSNQPQHF	TGTGCCAGCAGCAAAGAAGTGGATAGCAATCAGCCCCAGCATTTT
.	TRBJ2-3	.	TRBV27	CASSLSPGTDTQYF	TGTGCCAGCAGTTTATCCCCAGGCACAGATACGCAGTATTTT
.	TRBJ2-1	.	TRBV14	CASSPRSPDSYNEQFF	TGTGCCAGCAGCCCCAGGTCCCCGGACTCCTACAATGAGCAGTTCTTC
.	TRBJ1-1	.	TRBV7-6	CASSLVGQGDTEAFF	TGTGCCAGCAGCTTAGTCGGTCAGGGCGACACTGAAGCTTTCTTT
.	TRBJ2-5	TRBD2	TRBV7-9	CASSSPGGQETQYF	TGTGCCAGCAGCTCCCCGGGGGGCCAAGAGACCCAGTACTTC
.	TRBJ2-2	TRBD1	TRBV3-1/TRBV3-2	CASSRRDRANTGELFF	TGTGCCAGCAGCCGCCGGGACAGGGCGAACACCGGGGAGCTGTTTTTT
.	TRBJ2-5	.	TRBV7-2	CASSGPGSSETQYF	TGTGCCAGCAGCGGACCGGGAAGTAGTGAGACCCAGTACTTC
.	TRBJ2-3	.	TRBV14	CASSQEYRKDTQYF	TGTGCCAGCAGCCAAGAGTACAGGAAAGATACGCAGTATTTT
.	TRBJ1-1	.	TRBV5-4	CASSPSGDVYTEAFF	TGTGCCAGCAGCCCCTCAGGGGACGTCTACACTGAAGCTTTCTTT